This T cell receptor (beta chain) emerged from a study of lymphopenia after photon versus proton radiotherapy. The CDR3 sequence is 15 residues long. From germline, CDR1 is SGHDT and CDR2 YYEEEE. V dropped 4 bases and J dropped 0 bases, with 11 bases sitting between them. Using immunoSEQ multiplex PCR, the repertoire was profiled, and TCRdb retains in-frame clones only, with some absent. Seen here are about 160,000 clones, less than 90% observed once, and the top ten hold around 5.1%. The material was peripheral blood, obtained from a patient treated with photon-based radiotherapy. This sequence originates from a man aged 45-65 years with gastric cancer. The chain is built from TRBV5-6 and TRBJ2-1, with D possibly matching TRBD1 (6 bases). The DNA of the CDR3 is TGTGCCAGCAGCCCCGACAGGAGCTCCTACAATGAGCAGTTCTTC. Amino acids: CASSPDRSSYNEQFF.